The 2 T cell receptor beta chains given below trace back to one sample, sequenced in a study of vaccination effects on CD4 cells after COVID-19. These TCRs' antigens remain unknown. Data came from immunoSEQ multiplex PCR; TCRdb stores just in-frame clones and leaves some out. This sample has 50,000 to 60,000 clones, with nearly 80% found just once. Isolating CD4+ T cells followed approximately nine days of culture. The vaccine given was either BNT162b2 or mRNA-1273, in two doses. The source material was CD4+ T cells from PBMCs cultured without peptide, sampled after COVID-19 vaccination. The source is a human donor who received a COVID-19 vaccine.

This chain joins TRBV7-2 and TRBJ2-7; D is possibly TRBD1 or TRBD2 (6 bases each). This CDR3 is 15 amino acids long. V lost 1 base, J lost 6 bases, and 16 bases lay in between. Germline CDR1 reads SGHTA; CDR2 reads FQGNSA. The chain's CDR3 is CASSLDEGGAGEQYF. The CDR3 nucleotides are TGTGCCAGCAGCTTAGATGAGGGGGGCGCGGGCGAGCAGTACTTC.

The table lists this clone with a count of one. The chain couples TRBV30 to TRBJ1-1, with D unclear. CDR1 and CDR2 (germline): GTSNPN, SVGIG (reference sequence). V lost 4 bases and J lost 5, with 8 bases in between. There are 11 residues in the CDR3. CDR3 amino acids: CAWIAGTEAFF. CDR3 DNA sequence: TGTGCCTGGATAGCGGGGACTGAAGCTTTCTTT.